Below are 9 T cell receptor beta chains sequenced from a single sample in a study of beta chain features in type 1 diabetes. The study reverse transcribed the entire isolated RNA, so it sequenced expressed TCRB transcripts. Sequencing used immunoSEQ multiplex PCR; TCRdb keeps in-frame clones, though not all of them. Here the sample spans 450,000 to 550,000 clones, about 30% being singletons. Sequencing was carried out using naive CD4+ T cells from blood. These receptors originate from a man aged 18 to 29 in good health.

The rearrangement links TRBV27 to TRBJ2-7; D unclear. CDR3 size: 15 residues. Trimming left V 5 bases short and J 0 bases short, with 14 bases between. Germline CDR1 is MNHEY and CDR2 is SMNVEV (reference sequence). The CDR3 DNA reads TGTGCCAGCAGTCCCACGGACCGGAACTCCTACGAGCAGTACTTC. Amino acid sequence: CASSPTDRNSYEQYF.

The V call is TRBV15, the J call TRBJ2-5, with 8 bases matching TRBD2. The J segment lost 9 bases and the V segment lost 0 bases, leaving 15 bases of the junction unmatched. The germline gives CDR1 LNHNV, CDR2 YYDKDF (reference sequence). This CDR3 is built from 17 residues. CDR3 DNA sequence: TGTGCCACCAGCAGAGATGCAGCGAGGAGCGGGAGTTTTGCCCAGTACTTC. Protein sequence: CATSRDAARSGSFAQYF. Variable domain in full (rest from reference TRBV15 and TRBJ2-5): DAMVIQNPRYQVTQFGKPVTLSCSQTLNHNVMYWYQQKSSQAPKLLFHYYDKDFNNEADTPDNFQSRRPNTSFCFLDIRSPGLGDTAMYLCATSRDAARSGSFAQYFGPGTRLLVL.

This clone was recorded once. The chain joins TRBV7-8 to TRBJ2-5; 14 bases fit TRBD2. The CDR3 sequence is 16 residues long. J was trimmed by 6 bases and V by 5 bases; bases with no gene match: 8. Germline V gene lookup returns CDR1 SGHVS and CDR2 FQNEAQ. CDR3 sequence (DNA): TGTGCCAGCAGCACCGGGACTAGCGGGAGCACAAAGACCCAGTACTTC. This sequence encodes CASSTGTSGSTKTQYF.

Here the CDR3 DNA reads TGTGCCAGCAGCTTGTTCACAGATACGCAGTATTTT. Its translation: CASSLFTDTQYF. J is TRBJ2-3 and V is TRBV5-4; D is unresolved. V lost 1 base, J lost 2 bases, and 2 bases lay in between. This CDR3 is 12 amino acids long. CDR1 is SGHNT, CDR2 YYREEE, per germline (reference sequence).

This clone showed up just a few times. The genes are TRBV6-5 and TRBJ2-1, with 8 positions matching TRBD2. In germline, CDR1 is MNHEY, CDR2 SVGAGI. V gave up 0 bases and J gave up 1 base; unmatched junction bases: 2. The CDR3 consists of 16 residues. The CDR3 protein is CASSYSPGGSYNEQFF. The CDR3 region has the DNA TGTGCCAGCAGTTACTCGCCGGGGGGGTCCTACAATGAGCAGTTCTTC.

The rearrangement joins TRBV4-3 to TRBJ2-5, with D perhaps TRBD1 (5 bases). The CDR3 consists of 14 residues. V dropped 4 bases and J dropped 2 bases, with 11 bases sitting between them. Germline loops: CDR1 LGHNA, CDR2 YSLEER. CDR3 bases: TGCGCCAGCAGCCCACGACAGACTCAAGAGACCCAGTACTTC. Translating gives CASSPRQTQETQYF.

This clone has more than one count but fewer than ten. The genes are TRBV28 and TRBJ2-3, with D possibly matching TRBD2 (6 bases). The V end lost 5 bases, the J end lost 0 bases, and 18 bases lay between the germline ends. Germline V gene sequence: CDR1 MDHEN, CDR2 SYDVKM. This CDR3 has 17 residues. CDR3 in DNA: TGTGCCAGCAGTCCCTGGGACTTGGGGGTGAGCACAGATACGCAGTATTTT. Encoded protein: CASSPWDLGVSTDTQYF.

The CDR3 nucleotides are TGCAGCGGTGAGCGGCTAGCGGAAAACATTCAGTACTTC. Translation gives CSGERLAENIQYF. V is TRBV29-1 and J is TRBJ2-4; 7 positions match TRBD2. With 7 bases clipped from V and 5 bases from J, the junction kept 8 bases outside the gene matches. The CDR3 contains 13 residues. Germline V gene lookup returns CDR1 SQVTM and CDR2 ANQGSEA.

This clone has a handful of counts. The V and J genes are TRBV30 and TRBJ1-5; D gene uncertain. CDR1 and CDR2 from the germline V gene are GTSNPN and SVGIG (reference sequence). This CDR3 spans 14 amino acids. Between the trimmed V and J ends, which lost 2 bases and 2 bases, there was a span of 10 bases. The CDR3 spells CAWSTGDGNQPQHF. The CDR3 DNA reads as TGTGCCTGGAGTACCGGGGATGGCAATCAGCCCCAGCATTTT.